The next 25 T cell receptor beta chains were all read from a single sample in a study of shared clonotypes between healthy human individuals. TCRdb's copy holds only in-frame clones and misses some; the assay was immunoSEQ multiplex PCR. Altogether some 490,000 clones are present, 81% being singletons, with the ten largest covering over 9.5%. Sequenced input: PBMCs. All receptors come from a woman between 40 and 50 years old in good health. Some clones in this sample may be carry-over from other donors' samples.

A note on this clone: An end of the junction differs from the germline gene, which may be a read error. The V and J genes are TRBV7-2 and TRBJ1-6; no clear D gene. Germline assignment: CDR1 SGHTA and CDR2 FQGNSA. The CDR3 spans 13 residues. The CDR3 DNA is TGTTCCAGCAGCTTAGTAGGCAGCTCACCCCTCCACTTT. It codes for CSSSLVGSSPLHF.

This clone has only a few counts. The chain joins TRBV28 to TRBJ2-2, with 7 bases lining up with TRBD1. The CDR3 has 15 residues. V was clipped by 3 bases and J by 3 bases; unmatched bases: 4. Germline V gene sequence: CDR1 MDHEN, CDR2 SYDVKM. DNA of the CDR3: TGTGCCAGCAGTTTTTCCAGGGGGTACACCGGGGAGCTGTTTTTT. This translates into CASSFSRGYTGELFF. The complete variable domain, with remaining parts taken from reference TRBV28 and TRBJ2-2, reads DVKVTQSSRYLVKRTGEKVFLECVQDMDHENMFWYRQDPGLGLRLIYFSYDVKMKEKGDIPEGYSVSREKKERFSLILESASTNQTSMYLCASSFSRGYTGELFFGEGSRLTVL.

This clone appeared a few times. A read error is the likely source, as a far larger clone sits one nucleotide away. The same CDR3 arises from other DNA sequences in this sample as well. V gene TRBV29-1 combines with J gene TRBJ2-7; no firm D call. CDR3 length equals 11 residues. Trimming pared 3 bases from V and 3 bases from J, leaving 6 bases between. Germline lookup yields CDR1 SQVTM and CDR2 ANQGSEA. The CDR3 DNA reads as TGCAGCGTTGATTCGGGCTACGAGCAGTACTTC. It specifies CSVDSGYEQYF.

The chain links TRBV6-6 to TRBJ1-4; no firm D call. Germline V CDR1 and CDR2: MNHNY, SVGAGI (reference sequence). V was pared by 0 bases and J by 8 bases, with 10 bases between. The length of the CDR3 is 14 residues. CDR3 DNA: TGTGCCAGCAGTTACTCCGTGGGCGTGGAAAAACTGTTTTTT. As protein: CASSYSVGVEKLFF.

The chain is built from TRBV7-9 and TRBJ2-4; 11 positions match TRBD2. The V gene's germline CDR1 is SEHNR and CDR2 FQNEAQ (reference sequence). The CDR3 consists of 16 residues. V lost 6 bases to trimming and J lost 3 bases; unmatched junction nucleotides: 7. The CDR3 DNA follows: TGTGCCAGCAGGATAGCGGGAGGGCCGGACAAAAACATTCAGTACTTC. This encodes CASRIAGGPDKNIQYF.

V gene TRBV27 combines with J gene TRBJ1-2, with 8 bases matching TRBD1. V shed 6 bases and J 5 bases; nucleotides not matched to a gene: 5. The germline V gene has CDR1 MNHEY and CDR2 SMNVEV (reference sequence). This CDR3 region has 13 residues. The CDR3 nucleotides are TGTGCCAGCAGCACAGGGGGAAGTTATGGCTACACCTTC. Its protein product is CASSTGGSYGYTF.

The rearrangement joins TRBV18 to TRBJ2-7; no firm D call. From germline, CDR1 is KGHSH and CDR2 LQKENI. This CDR3 spans 15 amino acids. Trimming took 6 bases from V and 0 from J, leaving 15 bases between them. The CDR3 loop reads CASSPMTMLSYEQYF. The DNA of the CDR3 is TGTGCCAGCTCTCCTATGACCATGCTCTCCTACGAGCAGTACTTC.

A word on this clone: A far more abundant clone sits one base away, making this likely a read error. The identical CDR3 is also encoded by other nucleotide sequences in the sample. The genes are TRBV29-1 and TRBJ1-1; maybe TRBD1 (5 bases). CDR3 size: 11 residues. The germline gives CDR1 SQVTM, CDR2 ANQGSEA. CDR3 DNA: TGTAGCGTGGACCGGGGGGGAACGGCTTTCTTT. This translates into CSVDRGGTAFF.

This chain connects TRBV11-1 to TRBJ2-1; possibly TRBD1 or TRBD2 for D (6 bases each). The CDR3 totals 14 residues. Germline V gene lookup returns CDR1 SGHAT and CDR2 FQDESV (reference sequence). Trimming removed 6 bases from V and 5 bases from J, with 14 bases in between. The CDR3 DNA follows: TGTGCCAGCAGGCCGAGGGGGGATGACAATGAGCAGTTCTTC. Amino acids: CASRPRGDDNEQFF.

The rearrangement uses TRBV4-1 and TRBJ2-3; TRBD2 aligns across 10 bases. This CDR3 contains 17 residues. Trimming cost V 0 bases and J 6 bases; bases outside gene matches: 9. Germline V gene data show CDR1 as MGHRA and CDR2 as YSYEKL. CDR3 coding DNA: TGCGCCAGCAGCCAAGAGGGAGCGGGAGGGCCATGGGATACGCAGTATTTT. This sequence encodes CASSQEGAGGPWDTQYF.

Points on this clone: A read error is likely here: a far larger clone is one base away. V gene TRBV6-5 combines with J gene TRBJ1-5; D gene ambiguous. V dropped 5 bases and J dropped 0 bases, with 5 bases sitting between them. The CDR3 totals 13 residues. Germline CDR1 reads MNHEY; CDR2 reads SVGAGI. The CDR3 region is CASSRNSNQPQHF. DNA for the CDR3: TGTGCCAGCAGTCGAAATAGCAATCAGCCCCAGCATTTT.

The V and J genes are TRBV19 and TRBJ1-2; 7 nucleotides agree with TRBD1. The CDR3 runs to 15 residues. J was trimmed by 4 bases and V by 0 bases; bases with no gene match: 5. Germline CDR1 LNHDA, CDR2 SQIVND (reference sequence). CDR3 sequence: CASSIDPGQSYGYTF. CDR3 in DNA: TGTGCCAGTAGTATAGATCCGGGACAGAGCTATGGCTACACCTTC. The whole variable domain, filled in from reference TRBV19 and TRBJ1-2, reads DGGITQSPKYLFRKEGQNVTLSCEQNLNHDAMYWYRQDPGQGLRLIYYSQIVNDFQKGDIAEGYSVSREKKESFPLTVTSAQKNPTAFYLCASSIDPGQSYGYTFGSGTRLTVV.

The V gene is TRBV28, the J gene TRBJ2-7; no firm D call. V shed 3 bases and J shed 1 base, with 10 bases lying between them. From germline, CDR1 is MDHEN and CDR2 SYDVKM. This CDR3 spans 14 amino acids. The CDR3 DNA is TGTGCCAGCAGTTTTGGTGGCAGTTCCTACGAGCAGTACTTC. Translated, it gives CASSFGGSSYEQYF.

The rearrangement joins TRBV5-3 to TRBJ2-7, with 8 bases that match TRBD1. TRBV5-3 is recorded as an ORF, its role being uncertain. V lost 3 bases, J lost 4 bases, and 6 bases stayed unmatched. The CDR3 consists of 14 residues. CDR3 nucleotides: TGTGCCAGAAGCTCCCCGGGACAGGAGTACGAGCAGTACTTC. Residues: CARSSPGQEYEQYF.

This clone was counted between two and nine times. The DNA of the CDR3 is TGTGCCAGCAGCCAAGGGAGCCGGCCGGAGCAGTACTTC. Residues: CASSQGSRPEQYF. The chain combines TRBV4-2 with TRBJ2-7; D is unresolved. Trimming stripped 1 base from V and 7 bases from J, with 11 bases between. This CDR3 contains 13 residues. Germline V gene lookup returns CDR1 LGHNA and CDR2 YNFKEQ.

On this clone: This is likely an artifact of a read error, given a far larger clone one base away. The chain employs TRBV30 and TRBJ2-7; 12 bases line up with TRBD2. The J segment lost 2 bases and the V segment lost 6 bases, leaving 20 bases of the junction unmatched. Germline CDR1 reads GTSNPN; CDR2 reads SVGIG (reference sequence). The CDR3 length is 19 residues. Here the CDR3 DNA reads TGTGCCTGCCGGCAGTATCGACTAGCGGGAGTTCTACAAACCTACGAGCAGTACTTC. It encodes CACRQYRLAGVLQTYEQYF.

This clone was counted a single time. V and J are TRBV6-5 and TRBJ1-2; unclear D gene. Germline V CDR1 and CDR2: MNHEY, SVGAGI. There are 15 residues in the CDR3. V lost 0 bases, J lost 2 bases, and 10 bases lay in between. Here the CDR3 DNA reads TGTGCCAGCAGTTACTCGGGAGGATTAAACTATGGCTACACCTTC. Its translation is CASSYSGGLNYGYTF.

The chain links TRBV7-2 to TRBJ2-2; D is unresolved. This CDR3 region has 14 residues. V was trimmed by 5 bases and J by 1 base, leaving 8 bases between them. Germline CDR1 and CDR2: SGHTA and FQGNSA. The CDR3 spells CASSPRVNTGELFF. The CDR3, as DNA: TGTGCCAGCAGCCCTCGTGTGAACACCGGGGAGCTGTTTTTT.

With respect to this clone: Since a far larger clone is one base different, this is likely a read error. This sample also contains other DNA sequences that code for the same CDR3. V gene TRBV27 combines with J gene TRBJ1-5; TRBD1 might be the D (6 bases). This CDR3 has 15 amino acids. Germline CDR1 MNHEY, CDR2 SMNVEV (reference sequence). DNA of the CDR3: TGTGCTAGCAGTTCCGGATCAGGGGGCAATCAGCCCCAGCATTTT. It specifies CASSSGSGGNQPQHF.

A note on this clone: A far more abundant clone sits one base away, making this likely a read error. This chain uses TRBV27 with TRBJ2-4; weak D call: TRBD1 (6 bases). Germline lookup yields CDR1 MNHEY and CDR2 SMNVEV (reference sequence). This CDR3 contains 17 residues. The V gene lost 5 bases and the J gene lost 3 bases, with 20 bases spanning the gap. Written as DNA, the CDR3 is TGTGCCAGCAGTCCCCGGGACAAGGAGGTCGTCAAAAACATTCAGTACTTC. Its translation: CASSPRDKEVVKNIQYF.

The rearrangement joins TRBV28 to TRBJ2-7; a possible D gene is TRBD2 (7 bases). Trimming left V 6 bases short and J 2 bases short, with 23 bases between. The CDR3 consists of 17 residues. Germline-derived CDR1 and CDR2 are MDHEN and SYDVKM. CDR3 region: CASRGPQGRGAPYEQYF. The CDR3 nucleotides are TGTGCCAGCAGGGGTCCCCAGGGGAGGGGGGCCCCCTACGAGCAGTACTTC.

Concerning this clone: A far bigger clonotype differs at one base, so this is likely a read error. The V gene is TRBV5-1, the J gene TRBJ1-2; D might be TRBD1 (6 bases). Per the germline V gene, CDR1 is SGHRS and CDR2 is YFSETQ. With 0 bases removed from V and 4 bases from J, the gap between germline ends came to 10 bases. The CDR3 runs to 14 residues. CDR3 residues: CASSLGPQGYGYTF. CDR3 in DNA: TGCGCCAGCAGCTTGGGCCCACAGGGCTATGGCTACACCTTC. The entire variable domain, with the rest obtained from reference TRBV5-1 and TRBJ1-2, is as follows: KAGVTQTPRYLIKTRGQQVTLSCSPISGHRSVSWYQQTPGQGLQFLFEYFSETQRNKGNFPGRFSGRQFSNSRSEMNVSTLELGDSALYLCASSLGPQGYGYTFGSGTRLTVV.

This clone occurred once. With a far larger clone one base away, a read error is the likely cause. The V call is TRBV7-9, the J call TRBJ1-2; D unclear. The germline CDR1 and CDR2 sequences are SEHNR and FQNEAQ (reference sequence). The CDR3 contains 15 residues. The CDR3 DNA is TGTGCCATCAGCACCGGACGGAGCTGGAACTATGGCTACACCTTC. It yields the protein CAISTGRSWNYGYTF.

Worth noting for this clone: A far bigger clonotype differs at one base, so this is likely a read error. The rearrangement joins TRBV7-8 to TRBJ1-6, with TRBD1 matching 8 bases. CDR1 SGHVS and CDR2 FQNEAQ come from the germline V gene. V lost 4 bases, J lost 14 bases, and 4 bases stayed unmatched. The CDR3 runs to 12 residues. CDR3 sequence reads: CASSSQQGALHF. CDR3 sequence (DNA): TGTGCCAGCAGCTCCCAACAGGGGGCCCTCCACTTT.

As to this clone: With only one base between it and a far larger clone, this is likely a read error. The J gene is TRBJ1-1, the V gene TRBV30; D possibly corresponds to TRBD1 (6 bases). Trimming took off 4 bases at V and 10 bases at J, with 19 bases between the two ends. The CDR3 has 13 residues. Germline V gives CDR1 GTSNPN, CDR2 SVGIG (reference sequence). The CDR3 DNA reads TGTGCCTGGACCAGGCAGAAGGACAGTGGAGCTTTCTTT. Its protein product is CAWTRQKDSGAFF.